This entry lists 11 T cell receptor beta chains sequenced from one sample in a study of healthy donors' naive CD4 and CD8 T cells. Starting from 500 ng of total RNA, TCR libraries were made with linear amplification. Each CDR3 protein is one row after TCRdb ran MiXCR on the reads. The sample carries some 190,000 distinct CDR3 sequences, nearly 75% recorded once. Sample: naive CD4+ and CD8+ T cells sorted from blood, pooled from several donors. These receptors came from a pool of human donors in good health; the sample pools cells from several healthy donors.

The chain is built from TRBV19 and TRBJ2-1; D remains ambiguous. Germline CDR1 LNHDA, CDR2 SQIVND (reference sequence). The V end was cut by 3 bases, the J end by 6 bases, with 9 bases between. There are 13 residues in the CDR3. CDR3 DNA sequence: TGTGCCAGTAGTATCGGCTTGGGCAATGAGCAGTTCTTC. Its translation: CASSIGLGNEQFF.

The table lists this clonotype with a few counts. CDR3 in DNA: TGTGCCAGCAGTTACTCCCTGAACACTGAAGCTTTCTTT. Protein: CASSYSLNTEAFF. The gene calls are TRBV6-5 and TRBJ1-1, with D unresolved. CDR1 is MNHEY, CDR2 SVGAGI, per germline. The CDR3 consists of 13 residues. Trimming left V 0 bases short and J 0 bases short, with 2 bases between.

In DNA form, the CDR3 reads TGCAGCGTTGAAGTGCGCCTAGCGGGAGGTGGCTACAATGAGCAGTTCTTC. Encoded protein: CSVEVRLAGGGYNEQFF. V is TRBV29-1 and J is TRBJ2-1; 11 nucleotides align to TRBD2. Germline CDR1 reads SQVTM; CDR2 reads ANQGSEA. The CDR3 runs 17 residues. V was clipped by 1 base and J by 3 bases; unmatched bases: 8.

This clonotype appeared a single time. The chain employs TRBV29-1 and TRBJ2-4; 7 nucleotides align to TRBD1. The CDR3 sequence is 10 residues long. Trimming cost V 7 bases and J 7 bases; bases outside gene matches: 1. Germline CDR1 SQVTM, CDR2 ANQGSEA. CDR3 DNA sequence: TGCAGCGGGGACAGTAACATTCAGTACTTC. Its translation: CSGDSNIQYF.

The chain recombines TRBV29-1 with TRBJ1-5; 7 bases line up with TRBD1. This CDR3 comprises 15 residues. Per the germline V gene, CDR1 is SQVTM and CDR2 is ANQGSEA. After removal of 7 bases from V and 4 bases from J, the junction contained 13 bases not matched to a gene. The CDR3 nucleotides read TGCAGCGCCACATTGACAGGGCTTGGAAATCAGCCCCAGCATTTT. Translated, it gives CSATLTGLGNQPQHF.

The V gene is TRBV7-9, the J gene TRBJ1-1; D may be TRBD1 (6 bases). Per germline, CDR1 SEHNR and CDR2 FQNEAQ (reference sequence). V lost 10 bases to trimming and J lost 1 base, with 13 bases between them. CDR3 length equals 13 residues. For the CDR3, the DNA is TGTGCCACACAGGGTTTAGGGAACACTGAAGCTTTCTTT. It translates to CATQGLGNTEAFF.

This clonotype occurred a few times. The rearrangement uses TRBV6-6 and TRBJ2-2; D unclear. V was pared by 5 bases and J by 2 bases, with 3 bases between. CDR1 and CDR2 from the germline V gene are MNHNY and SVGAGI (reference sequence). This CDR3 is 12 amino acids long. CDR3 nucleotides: TGTGCCAGCAGTGAAAACACCGGGGAGCTGTTTTTT. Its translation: CASSENTGELFF.

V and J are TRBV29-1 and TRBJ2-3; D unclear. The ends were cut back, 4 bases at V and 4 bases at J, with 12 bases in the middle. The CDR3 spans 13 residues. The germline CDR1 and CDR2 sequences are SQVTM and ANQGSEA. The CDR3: CSVGDRTADTQYF. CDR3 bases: TGCAGCGTTGGGGATCGGACGGCAGATACGCAGTATTTT.

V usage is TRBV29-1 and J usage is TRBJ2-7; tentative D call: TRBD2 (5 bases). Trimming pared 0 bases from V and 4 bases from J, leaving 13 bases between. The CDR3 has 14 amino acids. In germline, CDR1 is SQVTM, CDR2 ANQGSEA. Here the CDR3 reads CSVEEAGEVYEQYF. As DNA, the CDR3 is TGCAGCGTTGAAGAAGCCGGGGAAGTATACGAGCAGTACTTC.

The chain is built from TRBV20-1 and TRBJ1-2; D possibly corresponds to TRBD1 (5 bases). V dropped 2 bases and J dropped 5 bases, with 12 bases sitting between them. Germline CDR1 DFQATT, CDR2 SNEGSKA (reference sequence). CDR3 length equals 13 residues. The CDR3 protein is CSARKQDLYGYTF. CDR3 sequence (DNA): TGCAGTGCTAGAAAACAGGACCTATATGGCTACACCTTC.

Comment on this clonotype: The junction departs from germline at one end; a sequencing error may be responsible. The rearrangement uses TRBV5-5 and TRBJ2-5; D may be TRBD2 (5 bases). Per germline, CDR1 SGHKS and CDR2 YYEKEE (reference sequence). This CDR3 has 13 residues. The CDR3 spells CASSLADLETQYF. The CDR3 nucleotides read TGTGCCAGCAGCTTAGCGGATCTGGAGACCCAGTATTTC.